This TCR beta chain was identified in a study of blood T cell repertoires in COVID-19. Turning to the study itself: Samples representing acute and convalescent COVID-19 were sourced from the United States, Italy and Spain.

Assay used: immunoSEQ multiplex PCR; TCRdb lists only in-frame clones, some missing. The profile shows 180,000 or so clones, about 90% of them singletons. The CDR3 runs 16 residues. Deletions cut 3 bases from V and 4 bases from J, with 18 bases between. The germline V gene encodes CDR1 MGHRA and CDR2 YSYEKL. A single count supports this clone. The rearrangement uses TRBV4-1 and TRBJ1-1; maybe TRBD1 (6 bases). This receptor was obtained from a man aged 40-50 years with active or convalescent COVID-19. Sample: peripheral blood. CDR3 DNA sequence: TGCGCCAGCAGCCATCCCCGAGACAGGAGCCTCACTGAAGCTTTCTTT. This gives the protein CASSHPRDRSLTEAFF.